Here is one TCR beta chain with its context. Its matching antigen is unknown. The sample originates from a study of OX40 agonist ivuxolimab in advanced cancers. The study's findings and limits: CD4+ and CD8+ blood T cells expanded clonally by week 6 at 0.1 to 3.0 mg/kg. Averaging showed that CD8+ T cells had more expanded clones than CD4+ did.

This CDR3 is 13 amino acids long. The V end lost 8 bases, the J end lost 3 bases, and 8 bases lay between the germline ends. CDR1 and CDR2 (germline): SNHLY, FYNNEI. Here immunoSEQ multiplex PCR was the method, and the copy in TCRdb shows in-frame clones only, minus some. In the table there are 50,000 to 60,000 clones, over 75% of which are singletons. The specimen was CD4+ or CD8+ T cells sorted from blood, collected in a trial of the OX40 agonist ivuxolimab. The chain is built from TRBV2 and TRBJ1-6; the D gene is possibly TRBD1 (5 bases). This TCR came from an adult with an advanced solid tumor such as melanoma, head and neck, liver or kidney cancer. Here the CDR3 reads CASYRSYNSPLHF. The CDR3 DNA reads as TGTGCCAGCTACAGGAGCTATAATTCACCCCTCCACTTT.